A single sample gave rise to the 27 T cell receptor beta chains below, sequenced in a study of cytomegalovirus exposure and HLA in healthy donors. The PCR used 60 Vbeta and 13 Jbeta primers. Sequencing used immunoSEQ multiplex PCR; TCRdb keeps in-frame clones, though not all of them. This table has hundreds of thousands of clones, roughly 80% appearing once. Sample: PBMCs. These receptors originate from a man aged 25-40 years in good health and CMV-seronegative.

CDR3 coding DNA: TGTGCCAGCAGCTTAGGTTTCCAGGCCATCTATGGCTACACCTTC. This codes for CASSLGFQAIYGYTF. The V and J genes are TRBV7-9 and TRBJ1-2; no clear D gene. Germline CDR1 and CDR2: SEHNR and FQNEAQ (reference sequence). The V gene lost 1 base and the J gene lost 4 bases, with 13 bases spanning the gap. This CDR3 has 15 amino acids. The whole variable domain, remainder taken from reference TRBV7-9 and TRBJ1-2, is DTGVSQNPRHKITKRGQNVTFRCDPISEHNRLYWYRQTLGQGPEFLTYFQNEAQLEKSRLLSDRFSAERPKGSFSTLEIQRTEQGDSAMYLCASSLGFQAIYGYTFGSGTRLTVV.

The chain recombines TRBV6-5 with TRBJ2-2, with D possibly TRBD2 on 5 matching bases. V lost 10 bases and J lost 2, with 14 bases in between. This CDR3 spans 14 amino acids. Germline V gene sequence: CDR1 MNHEY, CDR2 SVGAGI. The CDR3 DNA is TGTGCCACCGCCAAGCTAGCTAACACCGGGGAGCTGTTTTTT. Translated, it gives CATAKLANTGELFF.

The J gene is TRBJ1-2, the V gene TRBV7-6; 10 bases are shared with TRBD1. Germline CDR1 and CDR2: SGHVS and FNYEAQ. J gave up 4 bases and V 1 base, and 9 bases lay outside the gene matches. The CDR3 is 17 residues long. The CDR3 region has the DNA TGTGCCAGCAGCTTAGGAGACAGGGGGCCGGGACTCTATGGCTACACCTTC. Its translation: CASSLGDRGPGLYGYTF.

V and J are TRBV5-1 and TRBJ2-7; 12 bases fit TRBD1. CDR1 SGHRS and CDR2 YFSETQ come from the germline V gene. V lost 3 bases, J lost 3 bases, and 7 bases stayed unmatched. This CDR3 is built from 16 residues. CDR3 in DNA: TGCGCCAGCAGCTCGGCCGGGACAGGGGGCCGCTACGAGCAGTACTTC. Protein: CASSSAGTGGRYEQYF. Filled out from reference TRBV5-1 and TRBJ2-7, the complete variable domain reads KAGVTQTPRYLIKTRGQQVTLSCSPISGHRSVSWYQQTPGQGLQFLFEYFSETQRNKGNFPGRFSGRQFSNSRSEMNVSTLELGDSALYLCASSSAGTGGRYEQYFGPGTRLTVT.

V and J are TRBV27 and TRBJ2-1; D perhaps matches TRBD2 (5 bases). Germline lookup yields CDR1 MNHEY and CDR2 SMNVEV (reference sequence). V was cut by 2 bases and J by 8 bases, with 13 bases left in between. The CDR3 is made up of 14 amino acids. The CDR3 region has the DNA TGTGCCAGCAGTTTACCCACTAGTACCCATGAGCAGTTCTTC. Translating gives CASSLPTSTHEQFF.

The CDR3 here is CASNRGGAQDTQYF. CDR3 bases: TGTGCCAGCAATCGCGGGGGGGCCCAAGATACGCAGTATTTT. The V gene is TRBV9, the J gene TRBJ2-3, with TRBD2 matching 9 bases. Germline V gives CDR1 SGDLS, CDR2 YYNGEE. This CDR3 comprises 14 residues. V lost 6 bases, J lost 5 bases, and 7 bases stayed unmatched.

This clone was detected once. The chain carries TRBV5-1 and TRBJ2-3; TRBD2 matches at 15 bases. V shed 2 bases, J shed 5 bases, and the junction held 9 bases outside the gene matches. CDR1 is SGHRS, CDR2 YFSETQ, per germline. The CDR3 is 18 residues long. CDR3 region: CASSFGLAGGPRGDTQYF. The CDR3 region has the DNA TGCGCCAGCAGCTTCGGACTAGCGGGGGGGCCGAGGGGAGATACGCAGTATTTT. Based on the CDR3 plus reference TRBV5-1 and TRBJ2-3, the full variable domain is KAGVTQTPRYLIKTRGQQVTLSCSPISGHRSVSWYQQTPGQGLQFLFEYFSETQRNKGNFPGRFSGRQFSNSRSEMNVSTLELGDSALYLCASSFGLAGGPRGDTQYFGPGTRLTVL.

The CDR3 DNA sequence: TGCGCCAGCAGCGTGGCTCAGGGACTGGGGGCCTACGAGCAGTACTTC. Translating it yields CASSVAQGLGAYEQYF. V usage is TRBV5-1 and J usage is TRBJ2-7, with D maybe TRBD2 (6 bases). Trimming removed 4 bases from V and 2 bases from J, with 19 bases in between. The CDR3 sequence is 16 residues long. The germline CDR1 and CDR2 sequences are SGHRS and YFSETQ.

V and J are TRBV5-1 and TRBJ2-3; 7 nucleotides agree with TRBD1. This CDR3 spans 16 amino acids. Trimming removed 4 bases from V and 3 bases from J; junction bases left unmatched: 11. Germline V gene lookup returns CDR1 SGHRS and CDR2 YFSETQ. The CDR3 reads CASSLRQGSLTDTQYF. CDR3 sequence (DNA): TGCGCCAGCAGCCTGCGACAGGGCTCACTAACAGATACGCAGTATTTT.

This clone was counted only a few times. The V call is TRBV27, the J call TRBJ1-2; TRBD1 matches 11 bases. The ends lost 5 bases at V and 4 bases at J; junction bases unmatched: 3. The CDR3 sequence is 14 residues long. Germline V CDR1 and CDR2: MNHEY, SMNVEV (reference sequence). The CDR3 DNA is TGTGCCAGCAGTATCGGGACAGGGGGCTATGGCTACACCTTC. As protein: CASSIGTGGYGYTF.

This chain joins TRBV5-1 and TRBJ2-1; TRBD1 might be the D (5 bases). The V gene lost 2 bases and the J gene lost 5 bases, with 8 bases spanning the gap. The germline V gene has CDR1 SGHRS and CDR2 YFSETQ. The CDR3 runs to 13 residues. CDR3 coding DNA: TGCGCCAGCAGCTTTACGACAGACAATGAGCAGTTCTTC. Translating gives CASSFTTDNEQFF.

The rearrangement uses TRBV25-1 and TRBJ2-7, with TRBD1 matching 7 bases. The CDR3 runs 13 residues. The germline V gene has CDR1 MGHDK and CDR2 SYGVNS. V lost 5 bases, J lost 4 bases, and 5 bases stayed unmatched. CDR3 DNA sequence: TGTGCCAGCAGTCTCGCAGGGGGTTACGAGCAGTACTTC. Protein sequence: CASSLAGGYEQYF.

The V gene is TRBV2, the J gene TRBJ2-7, with TRBD1 matching over 7 bases. Germline-derived CDR1 and CDR2 are SNHLY and FYNNEI. V lost 2 bases to trimming and J lost 4 bases; unmatched junction nucleotides: 14. The CDR3 consists of 17 residues. The CDR3 region has the DNA TGTGCCAGCAGTGAAAGAAGGGGGCACCCAGGGGGTTACGAGCAGTACTTC. Its protein is CASSERRGHPGGYEQYF.

The chain joins TRBV6-5 to TRBJ2-2, with unresolved D. V lost 4 bases and J lost 5, with 14 bases in between. The germline V gene has CDR1 MNHEY and CDR2 SVGAGI. The CDR3 consists of 15 residues. CDR3 region: CASSSPGPQTGELFF. The DNA for the CDR3 is TGTGCCAGCAGTTCGCCGGGTCCGCAAACCGGGGAGCTGTTTTTT.

V gene TRBV9 combines with J gene TRBJ2-2, with 10 bases lining up with TRBD1. This CDR3 is 16 amino acids long. J gave up 7 bases and V 0 bases, and 6 bases lay outside the gene matches. Germline V gene data show CDR1 as SGDLS and CDR2 as YYNGEE. The CDR3, as DNA: TGTGCCAGCAGCGTAGCTGGGACAGGGGAAGGCGGGGAGCTGTTTTTT. This encodes CASSVAGTGEGGELFF. Filled out from reference TRBV9 and TRBJ2-2, the complete variable domain reads DSGVTQTPKHLITATGQRVTLRCSPRSGDLSVYWYQQSLDQGLQFLIQYYNGEERAKGNILERFSAQQFPDLHSELNLSSLELGDSALYFCASSVAGTGEGGELFFGEGSRLTVL.

V and J are TRBV4-3 and TRBJ2-3; TRBD2 matches 8 bases. V lost 3 bases and J lost 5; bases outside the gene matches: 7. The CDR3 contains 15 residues. In germline, CDR1 is LGHNA, CDR2 YSLEER. The CDR3 loop is CASSQAGTRGDTQYF. The CDR3 DNA is TGCGCCAGCAGCCAGGCCGGGACTAGAGGAGATACGCAGTATTTT.

V usage is TRBV27 and J usage is TRBJ2-1; D is possibly TRBD2 (6 bases). V dropped 6 bases and J dropped 4 bases, with 19 bases sitting between them. This CDR3 spans 16 amino acids. Germline CDR1 and CDR2: MNHEY and SMNVEV (reference sequence). CDR3 amino acids: CASSSRGGVMYNEQFF. The CDR3 DNA reads TGTGCCAGCAGCTCGAGGGGCGGGGTGATGTACAATGAGCAGTTCTTC.

This clone was observed a single time. The CDR3 nucleotides are TGTGCCAGCAGCCCAGGATTGGGGGCGGATTCACCCCTCCACTTT. Its protein product is CASSPGLGADSPLHF. The V gene is TRBV9, the J gene TRBJ1-6; weak D call: TRBD1 (6 bases). CDR1 is SGDLS, CDR2 YYNGEE, per germline. Trimming pared 4 bases from V and 8 bases from J, leaving 16 bases between. The length of the CDR3 is 15 residues.

The V gene is TRBV6-5, the J gene TRBJ2-5; D remains unclear. CDR1 is MNHEY, CDR2 SVGAGI, per germline. This CDR3 contains 14 residues. V lost 6 bases to trimming and J lost 6 bases, with 17 bases between them. The CDR3 nucleotides are TGTGCCAGCAGCGTGACACCCCTGTCGCAGACCCAGTACTTC. Amino acid sequence: CASSVTPLSQTQYF.

The chain links TRBV6-1 to TRBJ2-1; maybe TRBD1 (6 bases). Germline-derived CDR1 and CDR2 are MNHNS and SASEGT. This CDR3 region has 16 residues. Trimming took 3 bases from V and 0 from J, leaving 12 bases between them. The CDR3 DNA reads TGTGCCAGCAGTGAGAAGGGGGAGAGCTCCTACAATGAGCAGTTCTTC. The encoded protein is CASSEKGESSYNEQFF.

The J gene is TRBJ2-3, the V gene TRBV6-1, with D tentatively TRBD1 (5 bases). The V end lost 7 bases, the J end lost 4 bases, and 9 bases lay between the germline ends. CDR3 length equals 12 residues. The germline V gene has CDR1 MNHNS and CDR2 SASEGT. The CDR3 reads CASTQGADTQYF. The CDR3 coding sequence is TGTGCCAGCACCCAAGGGGCAGATACGCAGTATTTT.

This chain links TRBV7-6 with TRBJ2-7; a weak D match, TRBD1 (6 bases). The V gene lost 4 bases and the J gene lost 2 bases, with 9 bases spanning the gap. The CDR3 runs to 13 residues. Per germline, CDR1 SGHVS and CDR2 FNYEAQ. The CDR3 reads CASSWDTTYEQYF. The CDR3 nucleotides read TGTGCCAGCAGCTGGGACACTACCTACGAGCAGTACTTC.

Concerning this clone itself: Compared with germline, one end of the junction differs, possibly owing to a read error. The chain uses TRBV29-1 and TRBJ2-5, with D unclear. CDR3 length: 12 residues. From germline, CDR1 is SQVTM and CDR2 ANQGSEA. The CDR3 loop reads CFGADSAETQYF. The CDR3, as DNA: TGTTTCGGAGCAGATTCTGCCGAGACCCAGTACTTC.

The chain uses TRBV6-1 and TRBJ1-3; the match to TRBD1 covers 11 bases. V lost 7 bases to trimming and J lost 3 bases; unmatched junction nucleotides: 5. Germline lookup yields CDR1 MNHNS and CDR2 SASEGT. There are 15 residues in the CDR3. The CDR3 loop is CASKTGTGGGNTIYF. CDR3 sequence (DNA): TGTGCCAGCAAGACCGGGACAGGGGGTGGAAACACCATATATTTT.

The chain is built from TRBV7-9 and TRBJ1-5; possibly TRBD1 for D (5 bases). This CDR3 has 15 residues. V dropped 0 bases and J dropped 6 bases, with 12 bases sitting between them. Germline V gives CDR1 SEHNR, CDR2 FQNEAQ (reference sequence). The CDR3 here is CASSLATGGGQPQHF. Written as DNA, the CDR3 is TGTGCCAGCAGCTTAGCGACTGGGGGGGGTCAGCCCCAGCATTTT. Complete variable domain (other parts from reference TRBV7-9 and TRBJ1-5): DTGVSQNPRHKITKRGQNVTFRCDPISEHNRLYWYRQTLGQGPEFLTYFQNEAQLEKSRLLSDRFSAERPKGSFSTLEIQRTEQGDSAMYLCASSLATGGGQPQHFGDGTRLSIL.

This chain links TRBV4-1 with TRBJ2-7, with 7 bases aligning to TRBD2. The CDR3 contains 15 residues. J was trimmed by 6 bases and V by 8 bases; bases with no gene match: 16. Germline CDR1 MGHRA, CDR2 YSYEKL. The CDR3 loop reads CASQETSGTNSEQYF. The CDR3 region has the DNA TGCGCCAGCCAGGAAACCTCCGGGACTAACAGCGAGCAGTACTTC.

The chain uses TRBV19 and TRBJ2-5; D is uncertain. The CDR3 has 13 residues. Germline V gives CDR1 LNHDA, CDR2 SQIVND (reference sequence). Trimming took off 5 bases at V and 7 bases at J, with 14 bases between the two ends. CDR3 sequence (DNA): TGTGCCAGTAGTCCATCTCAGGCCGGGACCCAGTACTTC. Amino acid sequence: CASSPSQAGTQYF.